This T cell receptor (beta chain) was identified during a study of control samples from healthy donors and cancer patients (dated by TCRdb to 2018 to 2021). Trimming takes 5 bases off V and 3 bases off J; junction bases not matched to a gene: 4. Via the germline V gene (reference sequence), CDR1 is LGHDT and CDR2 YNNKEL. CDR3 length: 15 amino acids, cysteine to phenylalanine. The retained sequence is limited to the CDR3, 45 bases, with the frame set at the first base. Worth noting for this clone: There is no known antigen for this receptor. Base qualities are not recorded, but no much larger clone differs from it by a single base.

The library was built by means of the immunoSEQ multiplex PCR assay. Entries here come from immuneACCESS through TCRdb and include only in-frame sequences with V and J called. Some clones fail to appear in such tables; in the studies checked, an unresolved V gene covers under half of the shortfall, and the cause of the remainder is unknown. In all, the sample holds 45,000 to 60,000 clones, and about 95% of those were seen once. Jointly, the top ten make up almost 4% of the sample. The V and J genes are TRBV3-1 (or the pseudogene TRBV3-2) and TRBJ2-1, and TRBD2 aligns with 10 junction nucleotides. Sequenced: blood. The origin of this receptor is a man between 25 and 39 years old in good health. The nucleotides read TGTGCCAGCAGCGGTGGACTAGCGGACTACAATGAGCAGTTCTTC. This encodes CASSGGLADYNEQFF.